This TCR beta chain was retrieved from a study of T cell repertoires in cytomegalovirus infection (dated by TCRdb to between 2018 and 2021). Concerning the study at large: Alongside well-studied HLA-B-restricted epitopes, the peptide stimulations were aimed at recently identified HLA-C-restricted CMV epitopes, whose presentation resists viral immunomodulation. The HLA type of each donor mattered for the analysis, because public TCR beta signatures pointed to carriage of CMV infection along with the matching HLA type.

Results the study describes overall, beyond this receptor: Cumulative frequency of public TCR beta family members discriminated carriers of CMV infection plus the relevant HLA type in this cohort and an independent approximately 350-donor cohort. The ex vivo response was dominated by HLA-C-restricted CMV-specific TCR beta clonotypes, and the single most frequent clonotype in two of eight donors was supplied by these HLA-C-restricted clonotypes.

Trimming at the junction amounts to 6 bases on V and 2 bases on J, and the germline ends lie 10 bases apart. The CDR3 holds 13 amino acids from the cysteine to the phenylalanine. Only CDR3 DNA is held: 39 bases, read in frame from base 1. CDR1 and CDR2 (MNHEY, SVGEGT) derive from the germline V gene. The sample holds a few counts of this clonotype. There is no known antigen for this receptor. Base qualities are missing; no much larger clone stands one base away. What this sample's treatment or condition label stands for: in vitro stimulation with specific CMV peptide epitopes to enrich CMV-specific T cells. Data came from an Illumina HiSeq 1500. TCRdb's own reprocessing of the public reads used fastp at Q25 and MiXCR and kept productive beta chains. Every distinct CDR3 protein forms one entry, paired with its most common genes and DNA. The sample data list about 830,000 distinct CDR3 sequences, and 32% of these were observed just once. The ten top clones hold roughly 12% of the sample.

The TCR comes from a human donor in good health (CMV status not recorded). Some clones in this sample may be carry-over from other donors' samples. The input for sequencing was cultured CD8+ T cells from PBMCs, taken from culture after CMV antigen stimulation. Rearrangement joined TRBV6-2 or TRBV6-3 to TRBJ1-1; perhaps TRBD1 is the D gene, with 5 bases matching. CDR3 region: CASRGTENTEAFF. The nucleotide sequence is given as TGTGCCAGCAGGGGGACGGAAAACACTGAAGCTTTCTTT.